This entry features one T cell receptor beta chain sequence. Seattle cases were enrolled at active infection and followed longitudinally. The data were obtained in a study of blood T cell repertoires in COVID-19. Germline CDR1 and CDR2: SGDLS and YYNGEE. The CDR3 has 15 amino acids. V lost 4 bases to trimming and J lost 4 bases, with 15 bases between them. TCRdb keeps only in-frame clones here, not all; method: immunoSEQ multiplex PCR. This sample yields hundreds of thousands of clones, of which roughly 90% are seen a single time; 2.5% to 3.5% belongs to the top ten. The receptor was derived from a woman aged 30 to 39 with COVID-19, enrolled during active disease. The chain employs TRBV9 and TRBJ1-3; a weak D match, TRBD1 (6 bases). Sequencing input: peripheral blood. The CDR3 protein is CASSPDRGTGNTIYF. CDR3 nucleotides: TGTGCCAGCAGCCCCGATAGGGGGACGGGAAACACCATATATTTT.